A single sample is the source of the 9 T cell receptor beta chains below, sequenced in a study of Ad26.COV2.S vaccination and SARS-CoV-2 variants. Assay used: immunoSEQ multiplex PCR; TCRdb lists only in-frame clones, some missing. The profile shows hundreds of thousands of clones, 88% of them singletons. The treatment here: some 20 received Ad26.COV2.S at low or high dose, single or two shots; roughly 5 received placebo; per-sample allocation not given. Sampling occurred on day 63 after the first vaccine or placebo injection. Source: peripheral blood, taken in a trial of Ad26.COV2.S vaccine versus placebo. These receptors were collected from a person between 18 and 65 years old who received the Ad26.COV2.S COVID-19 vaccine or a placebo.

Note on this clone: The sample contains more than one DNA sequence encoding this CDR3. The chain joins TRBV7-3 to TRBJ1-1, with a tentative D call TRBD1 (6 bases). The germline CDR1 and CDR2 sequences are SGHTA and FQGTGA. Trimming stripped 4 bases from V and 1 base from J, with 7 bases between. This CDR3 has 13 residues. DNA for the CDR3: TGTGCCAGCAGCTCGGACAGGAACACTGAAGCTTTCTTT. It specifies CASSSDRNTEAFF.

The J gene is TRBJ1-1, the V gene TRBV3-1 (or the pseudogene TRBV3-2); D gene ambiguous. The CDR3 has 16 residues. Germline V gene sequence: CDR1 LGHDT, CDR2 YNNKEL (reference sequence). V was cut by 2 bases and J by 6 bases, with 19 bases left in between. The CDR3 bases are TGTGCCAGCAGCCAAAGGGTCGCTTTGGGTTTTGCTGAAGCTTTCTTT. It codes for CASSQRVALGFAEAFF.

Comments on this clone: Other DNA sequences in the same sample also yield this CDR3. The J gene is TRBJ2-5, the V gene TRBV2; D gene uncertain. Germline-derived CDR1 and CDR2 are SNHLY and FYNNEI. Trimming cost V 3 bases and J 8 bases, with 7 bases left between them. CDR3 size: 11 residues. CDR3: CASSEGLTQYF. In DNA, the CDR3 is TGTGCCAGCAGTGAGGGGTTAACCCAGTACTTC. The variable domain in full, completed from reference TRBV2 and TRBJ2-5, reads EPEVTQTPSHQVTQMGQEVILRCVPISNHLYFYWYRQILGQKVEFLVSFYNNEISEKSEIFDDQFSVERPDGSNFTLKIRSTKLEDSAMYFCASSEGLTQYFGPGTRLLVL.

The gene calls are TRBV30 and TRBJ1-1; TRBD1 is a possible D gene (6 bases). Germline V lookup: CDR1 GTSNPN, CDR2 SVGIG (reference sequence). The CDR3 totals 15 residues. V lost 8 bases to trimming and J lost 4 bases, with 23 bases between them. Here the CDR3 DNA reads TGTGCCCACCGGACAGTCACCTCCCCGAGCACTGAAGCTTTCTTT. Translating it yields CAHRTVTSPSTEAFF.

The rearrangement links TRBV28 to TRBJ2-3; D perhaps matches TRBD2 (5 bases). CDR3 length equals 12 residues. Germline V gene data show CDR1 as MDHEN and CDR2 as SYDVKM. V lost 6 bases and J lost 7, with 11 bases in between. CDR3 residues: CASSFGVNTQYF. Here the CDR3 DNA reads TGTGCCAGCAGCTTCGGGGTAAATACGCAGTATTTT.

This chain joins TRBV4-3 and TRBJ2-1; D might be TRBD1 or TRBD2, each matching 5 bases. Per germline, CDR1 LGHNA and CDR2 YSLEER. Trimming removed 0 bases at V and 10 bases at J, with 10 bases between. The length of the CDR3 is 13 residues. The CDR3 region is CASSQEGRAEQFF. The CDR3 bases are TGCGCCAGCAGCCAAGAGGGGCGGGCAGAGCAGTTCTTC.

The rearrangement links TRBV11-2 to TRBJ2-7; unclear D gene. From germline, CDR1 is SGHAT and CDR2 FQNNGV. With 8 bases removed from V and 4 bases from J, the gap between germline ends came to 12 bases. CDR3 length equals 12 residues. In DNA form, the CDR3 reads TGTGCCAGCGGGGTAAGTTGGTACGAGCAGTACTTC. Its protein is CASGVSWYEQYF.

The J gene is TRBJ1-1, the V gene TRBV18, with 7 nucleotides matching TRBD1. Germline CDR1 reads KGHSH; CDR2 reads LQKENI. This CDR3 spans 15 amino acids. Trimming removed 4 bases from V and 4 bases from J; junction bases left unmatched: 9. The CDR3 loop reads CASSQTGKGVTEAFF. CDR3 bases: TGTGCCAGCTCACAGACAGGGAAGGGAGTCACTGAAGCTTTCTTT.

The rearrangement joins TRBV30 to TRBJ1-5; D is perhaps TRBD1 (6 bases). Trimming shortened V by 2 bases and J by 3 bases, and 14 bases separated the two germline ends. This CDR3 has 15 residues. Germline CDR1 and CDR2: GTSNPN and SVGIG (reference sequence). Here the CDR3 DNA reads TGTGCCTGGAGTCATTCCGGGGGGCTCAATCAGCCCCAGCATTTT. This translates into CAWSHSGGLNQPQHF.